Shown below are 10 T cell receptor beta chains from a single sample sequenced in a study of graft-versus-host responses after intestinal transplantation. Sequencing was performed with immunoSEQ multiplex PCR; in TCRdb, only in-frame clones are kept and a portion is missing. The profile shows fewer than 20,000 clones, 95% of them singletons. The starting material was PBMCs, obtained 23 days after intestinal transplant. These receptors all come from a human patient who received an intestinal transplant, so some T cells may come from the graft donor.

The chain is built from TRBV7-2 and TRBJ2-2; D is unresolved. V gave up 1 base and J gave up 7 bases, with 4 bases separating them. CDR1 and CDR2 (germline): SGHTA, FQGNSA. CDR3 length: 12 amino acids. The CDR3 sequence is CASSLGYGELFF. In DNA, the CDR3 is TGTGCCAGCAGCTTAGGGTACGGGGAGCTGTTTTTT.

The V gene is TRBV5-1, the J gene TRBJ2-7, with 10 bases aligning to TRBD1. Germline V gene lookup returns CDR1 SGHRS and CDR2 YFSETQ. The V and J ends lost 3 bases and 3 bases, in that order; junction bases with no gene match: 3. The CDR3 extends over 14 amino acids. The CDR3 spells CASSSTGGYYEQYF. The CDR3 nucleotides read TGCGCCAGCAGCTCGACAGGGGGCTACTACGAGCAGTACTTC.

The V and J genes are TRBV28 and TRBJ2-7, with 9 bases identical to TRBD1. The CDR3 runs to 16 residues. With 3 bases clipped from V and 5 bases from J, the junction kept 11 bases outside the gene matches. From germline, CDR1 is MDHEN and CDR2 SYDVKM. The CDR3 DNA reads TGTGCCAGCAGTTTCAGACCGGGACAGGGCGTAAACGAGCAGTACTTC. This translates into CASSFRPGQGVNEQYF. The variable domain in full, with the rest retrieved from reference TRBV28 and TRBJ2-7, is DVKVTQSSRYLVKRTGEKVFLECVQDMDHENMFWYRQDPGLGLRLIYFSYDVKMKEKGDIPEGYSVSREKKERFSLILESASTNQTSMYLCASSFRPGQGVNEQYFGPGTRLTVT.

This chain joins TRBV4-1 and TRBJ2-7, with 11 bases aligning to TRBD2. CDR1 MGHRA and CDR2 YSYEKL come from the germline V gene. Trimming at V came to 5 bases and at J to 7 bases, leaving 16 bases not matched to a gene. This CDR3 has 17 amino acids. The CDR3 loop reads CASSAEATSGSTWEQYF. The CDR3 coding sequence is TGCGCCAGCAGCGCGGAAGCTACTAGCGGGAGTACTTGGGAGCAGTACTTC.

This chain links TRBV19 with TRBJ1-1, with D tentatively TRBD1 (5 bases). The CDR3 loop spans 14 amino acids. With 3 bases removed from V and 0 bases from J, the gap between germline ends came to 8 bases. Germline V CDR1 and CDR2: LNHDA, SQIVND (reference sequence). CDR3 DNA sequence: TGTGCCAGTAGTATTCAGGGAATGAACACTGAAGCTTTCTTT. Protein product: CASSIQGMNTEAFF.

The J gene is TRBJ2-3, the V gene TRBV7-2; 9 bases match TRBD2. The germline V gene has CDR1 SGHTA and CDR2 FQGNSA. The CDR3 runs 15 residues. V lost 6 bases and J lost 0; bases outside the gene matches: 4. CDR3 sequence: CASSSSGASTDTQYF. In nucleotides, the CDR3 is TGTGCCAGCAGTTCTAGCGGGGCTAGCACAGATACGCAGTATTTT.

J is TRBJ2-1 and V is TRBV5-1, with 14 bases matching TRBD2. V lost 3 bases and J lost 6; bases outside the gene matches: 11. CDR3 length: 18 amino acids. Germline CDR1 and CDR2: SGHRS and YFSETQ. CDR3 sequence reads: CASSSRPGLAGDPNEQFF. CDR3 nucleotides: TGCGCCAGCAGCTCAAGACCGGGACTAGCGGGAGATCCCAATGAGCAGTTCTTC.

The rearrangement uses TRBV27 and TRBJ2-1; D might be TRBD1 or TRBD2, each matching 5 bases. Germline assignment: CDR1 MNHEY and CDR2 SMNVEV (reference sequence). This CDR3 has 14 amino acids. With 6 bases removed from V and 6 bases from J, the gap between germline ends came to 15 bases. CDR3: CASSRGETANEQFF. The CDR3 bases are TGTGCCAGCAGCCGAGGGGAAACGGCCAATGAGCAGTTCTTC.

The chain links TRBV9 to TRBJ2-7; unclear D gene. Trimming left V 0 bases short and J 3 bases short, with 10 bases between. The CDR3 length is 14 residues. Germline-derived CDR1 and CDR2 are SGDLS and YYNGEE. DNA for the CDR3: TGTGCCAGCAGCGTAGCGATGGGGAACTACGAGCAGTACTTC. Translated, it gives CASSVAMGNYEQYF.

The CDR3, as DNA: TGTGCCAGCAGCTTAGGCCACGGGACAGGAAACTACAATGAGCAGTTCTTC. The encoded protein is CASSLGHGTGNYNEQFF. The gene calls are TRBV13 and TRBJ2-1; 8 nucleotides match TRBD1. The CDR3 has 17 amino acids. The V gene end was trimmed by 0 bases and the J gene end by 3 bases; junction bases not matched to a gene: 7. Per germline, CDR1 PRHDT and CDR2 FYEKMQ (reference sequence).